The source of this T cell receptor (beta chain) is a study of cytomegalovirus exposure and HLA in healthy donors. The PCR employed 60 Vbeta primers together with 13 Jbeta primers. The method was immunoSEQ multiplex PCR; TCRdb's version includes in-frame clones alone and lacks a portion of them. Found here are about 140,000 clones, roughly 88% of them singletons; the top ten hold around 0.5%. General study points: Reported results showed that the classifier diagnosed cytomegalovirus status with high specificity and sensitivity. Several top significant clusters appeared, in a later analysis, to be linked to common viral pathogens. Prior analysis indicated that the majority of TCR beta V segments exhibited productivity approximately 87% or approximately 30% of the time.

This clone was observed once. Its antigen is unidentified. A read error may account for a junction end that differs from germline. Sampled while nominally healthy, donors likely had unrecorded immune exposures. The material sequenced was PBMCs. This sequence was found in a woman between 35 and 50 years old in good health and CMV-seronegative.

The CDR3 region is CSSSSTGYGELFF. The CDR3 bases are TGTTCCAGCAGCTCGACAGGGTATGGGGAGCTGTTTTTT. V and J are TRBV7-9 and TRBJ2-2; 7 bases are a match to TRBD1. The CDR3 extends over 13 amino acids. The germline gives CDR1 SEHNR, CDR2 FQNEAQ (reference sequence).